This note documents a single T cell receptor beta chain sequence. The data belong to a study of T cell changes during pregnancy in multiple sclerosis. V was shortened by 6 bases and J by 2 bases, with 17 bases between the two germline ends. CDR1 and CDR2 from the germline V gene are SNHLY and FYNNEI. The CDR3 is 15 amino acids. The data were produced by immunoSEQ multiplex PCR, yet TCRdb's version contains in-frame clones alone and is incomplete. Seen here are approximately 28,000 clones, around nine tenths observed once, and the top ten hold 5.7%. The TCR sequence derives from a female donor with multiple sclerosis, enrolled in a pregnancy study. This material consisted of CD8+ T cells from peripheral blood mononuclear cells, taken before pregnancy. The V and J genes are TRBV2 and TRBJ2-7; D may be TRBD1 (6 bases). CDR3 loop: CASRGQLESPYEQYF. CDR3 bases: TGTGCCAGCAGAGGACAGCTAGAGTCACCCTACGAGCAGTACTTC.